The next 17 T cell receptor beta chains were all read from a single sample in a study of blood T cells in healthy people across ages. A second about 7 to 12 cycle PCR used barcoded and J-beta primers. TCRdb fed the 5' RACE reads into MiXCR, producing one record per CDR3 protein. The sample carries around 900,000 distinct CDR3 sequences, roughly 47% recorded once. Sequencing was done on a sample of blood. Receptor source: a woman between 55 and 75 years old in good health.

This clonotype was seen once. The DNA for the CDR3 is TGTGCCAGCAGCGCCCATGGACAGGTCTACTCTGGGGCCAACGTCCTGACTTTC. It translates to CASSAHGQVYSGANVLTF. The chain uses TRBV9 and TRBJ2-6; 7 bases fit TRBD1. This CDR3 is 18 amino acids long. V dropped 3 bases and J dropped 0; count of bases not matched to a gene: 9. Per the germline V gene, CDR1 is SGDLS and CDR2 is YYNGEE.

The chain carries TRBV4-1 and TRBJ2-7; D not resolved. Between the trimmed V and J ends, which lost 0 bases and 3 bases, there was a span of 6 bases. This CDR3 region has 13 residues. CDR1 is MGHRA, CDR2 YSYEKL, per germline. The CDR3 region has the DNA TGCGCCAGCAGCCAAGAACAAAACTACGAGCAGTACTTC. The encoded protein is CASSQEQNYEQYF.

The V and J genes are TRBV27 and TRBJ2-7; D uncertain. Trimming removed 5 bases at V and 0 bases at J, with 8 bases between. The CDR3 spans 13 residues. CDR1 is MNHEY and CDR2 is SMNVEV in the germline V gene (reference sequence). CDR3 DNA: TGTGCCAGCAGTCGACTCGGCTCCTACGAGCAGTACTTC. Its translation is CASSRLGSYEQYF.

Remarks on this clonotype: The junction does not match germline at one end; this may be a read error. The chain links TRBV7-9 to TRBJ2-7, with 10 nucleotides matching TRBD2. Per the germline V gene, CDR1 is SEHNR and CDR2 is FQNEAQ (reference sequence). The CDR3 has 14 amino acids. CDR3 protein: CASTGTSDGETQYF. In DNA form, the CDR3 reads TGTGCCAGCACCGGGACTAGCGACGGAGAGACCCAGTACTTT.

This clonotype has more than one count but fewer than ten. The genes are TRBV12-3 or TRBV12-4 and TRBJ2-3, with D possibly being TRBD2 (6 bases). This CDR3 has 16 residues. V was cut by 5 bases and J by 0 bases, with 15 bases left in between. In nucleotides, the CDR3 is TGTGCCAGCAGTATGCGTAGCGGAGTAAGCACAGATACGCAGTATTTT. Translation: CASSMRSGVSTDTQYF.

This clonotype has more than one count but fewer than ten. The chain links TRBV7-9 to TRBJ2-3, with TRBD2 matching over 7 bases. The germline gives CDR1 SEHNR, CDR2 FQNEAQ (reference sequence). CDR3 size: 17 residues. With V trimmed by 4 bases and J by 1 base, 11 bases remained unmatched. CDR3 coding DNA: TGTGCCAGCAGCTCCGGGACTACAGTATACCGCACAGATACGCAGTATTTT. This codes for CASSSGTTVYRTDTQYF.

This clonotype appeared a few times. This chain joins TRBV20-1 and TRBJ2-5; D might be TRBD2 (6 bases). Germline V gene data show CDR1 as DFQATT and CDR2 as SNEGSKA (reference sequence). The CDR3 has 13 residues. V lost 3 bases to trimming and J lost 2 bases, with 10 bases between them. DNA for the CDR3: TGCAGTGCTAGGTGGGGAGGTCAAGAGACCCAGTACTTC. Its translation: CSARWGGQETQYF.

The chain is built from TRBV2 and TRBJ2-7; D call uncertain. From germline, CDR1 is SNHLY and CDR2 FYNNEI. Trimming cost V 1 base and J 3 bases, with 4 bases left between them. CDR3 length equals 12 residues. In DNA form, the CDR3 reads TGTGCCAGCAGTGAAGACTACTACGAGCAGTACTTC. Protein product: CASSEDYYEQYF.

This clonotype was observed a handful of times. This chain uses TRBV12-3 or TRBV12-4 with TRBJ2-5; weak D call: TRBD1 (5 bases). This CDR3 has 13 amino acids. The V gene lost 4 bases and the J gene lost 3 bases, with 9 bases spanning the gap. The CDR3 DNA reads as TGTGCCAGCAGTTGGGCCAGGGAAGAGACCCAGTACTTC. Protein product: CASSWAREETQYF.

The chain employs TRBV7-2 and TRBJ2-5, with 7 bases that match TRBD2. The J call may be mistaken, given a closer DNA end match to TRBJ2-7. The germline V gene has CDR1 SGHTA and CDR2 FQGNSA. The CDR3 runs 17 residues. This CDR3 is CASSAASLAAVAYEQYF. CDR3 bases: TGTGCCAGCAGCGCCGCCTCCCTAGCGGCAGTTGCCTACGAGCAGTACTTC.

The chain joins TRBV7-8 to TRBJ2-1; 9 positions agree with TRBD1. Germline lookup yields CDR1 SGHVS and CDR2 FQNEAQ. The CDR3 is made up of 14 amino acids. The V and J ends lost 5 bases and 9 bases, in that order; junction bases with no gene match: 8. In nucleotides, the CDR3 is TGTGCCAGCAGCAACCGGGACAGGGTGATTGAGCAGTTCTTC. Amino acid sequence: CASSNRDRVIEQFF.

This clonotype was detected ten times or more. CDR3 amino acids: CASSLGLKETQYF. As DNA, the CDR3 is TGTGCCAGCAGCTTAGGGCTAAAAGAGACCCAGTACTTC. This chain joins TRBV7-7 and TRBJ2-5; D unclear. This CDR3 has 13 residues. Germline V gene lookup returns CDR1 SSHAT and CDR2 FNYEAQ (reference sequence). Trimming shortened V by 1 base and J by 3 bases, and 6 bases separated the two germline ends.

V and J are TRBV28 and TRBJ2-7, with a tentative D call TRBD1 (5 bases). CDR1 is MDHEN, CDR2 SYDVKM, per germline. V dropped 6 bases and J dropped 0 bases, with 15 bases sitting between them. The length of the CDR3 is 15 residues. CDR3 sequence (DNA): TGTGCCAGCAGATTGCAGGGCGACCGCTCCTACGAGCAGTACTTC. Residues: CASRLQGDRSYEQYF.

The J gene is TRBJ2-2, the V gene TRBV28, with D unclear. The CDR3 totals 17 residues. The germline gives CDR1 MDHEN, CDR2 SYDVKM. Trimming shortened V by 4 bases and J by 2 bases, and 17 bases separated the two germline ends. CDR3 amino acids: CASSSANGPSNTGELFF. The DNA for the CDR3 is TGTGCCAGCAGTTCTGCCAACGGGCCGAGTAACACCGGGGAGCTGTTTTTT.

This chain uses TRBV6-5 with TRBJ2-5; 10 positions match TRBD1. Germline loops: CDR1 MNHEY, CDR2 SVGAGI. With V trimmed by 5 bases and J by 1 base, 13 bases remained unmatched. This CDR3 has 18 amino acids. CDR3 bases: TGTGCCAGCAGTAATCGAGGGACAGGGGACTGGGGCCAAGAGACCCAGTACTTC. Its protein is CASSNRGTGDWGQETQYF.

The rearrangement uses TRBV13 and TRBJ2-1, with D perhaps TRBD2 (6 bases). The V gene's germline CDR1 is PRHDT and CDR2 FYEKMQ (reference sequence). This CDR3 has 15 residues. Trimming cost V 1 base and J 4 bases, with 11 bases left between them. The CDR3 bases are TGTGCCAGCAGCTTAGTGGTTAGCGGATACAATGAGCAGTTCTTC. This gives the protein CASSLVVSGYNEQFF.

This CDR3 reads CASSVSPPTGGQETQYF. DNA of the CDR3: TGTGCCAGCAGCGTAAGCCCCCCGACAGGGGGCCAAGAGACCCAGTACTTC. The rearrangement links TRBV9 to TRBJ2-5, with 9 bases identical to TRBD1. CDR1 and CDR2 from the germline V gene are SGDLS and YYNGEE. V lost 1 base to trimming and J lost 1 base; unmatched junction nucleotides: 8. The CDR3 consists of 17 residues.